The sequence of this T cell receptor (beta chain) was determined in a study of CD8 T cells in ankylosing spondylitis. The V end lost 7 bases, the J end lost 0 bases, and 13 bases lay between the germline ends. Germline CDR1 and CDR2: SQVTM and ANQGSEA. The CDR3 covers 13 residues. TCRdb reprocessed the 5' RACE reads via MiXCR and lists one record per CDR3 protein. The sample lists 200,000 to 300,000 distinct CDR3 sequences; roughly 32% were seen once. This sequence originates from a male donor with ankylosing spondylitis or in good health (not recorded which). The genes are TRBV29-1 and TRBJ2-7; a possible D gene is TRBD2 (6 bases). Sequencing used blood, either unsorted or a sorted T cell fraction (not recorded which). The CDR3 coding sequence is TGCAGCGCCTACCTGCGGGGCTCCTACGAGCAGTACTTC. Protein product: CSAYLRGSYEQYF.